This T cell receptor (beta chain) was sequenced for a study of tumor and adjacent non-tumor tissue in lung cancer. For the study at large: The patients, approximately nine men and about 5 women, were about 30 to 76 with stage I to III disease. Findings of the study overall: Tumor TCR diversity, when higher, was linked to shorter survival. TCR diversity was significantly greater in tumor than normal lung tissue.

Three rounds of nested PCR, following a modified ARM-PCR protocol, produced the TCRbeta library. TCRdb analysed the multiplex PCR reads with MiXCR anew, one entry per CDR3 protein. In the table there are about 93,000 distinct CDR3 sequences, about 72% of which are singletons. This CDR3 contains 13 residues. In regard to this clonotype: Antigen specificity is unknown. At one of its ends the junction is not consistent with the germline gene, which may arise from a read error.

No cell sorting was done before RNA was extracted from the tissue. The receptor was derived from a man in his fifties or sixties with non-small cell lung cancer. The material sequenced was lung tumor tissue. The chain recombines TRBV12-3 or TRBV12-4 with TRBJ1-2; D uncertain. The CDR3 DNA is TGTCCCAGCAGTTTAGGGATCGGGTATGGTTACACCTTT. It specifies CPSSLGIGYGYTF.